Sequencing of this T cell receptor (beta chain) was carried out in a study of human T cells and chemical hapten exposure. On the study more broadly: For the roughly 25-week duration of the study, patients were given weekly doses of diphenylcyclopropenone on the scalp.

This clonotype came up many times. This CDR3 has 16 residues. The germline V gene encodes CDR1 SGHAT and CDR2 FQDESV (reference sequence). J gave up 8 bases and V 5 bases, and 9 bases lay outside the gene matches. MiXCR, run by TCRdb on the RACE reads, gives a single entry per CDR3 protein. The sample contains about 42,000 distinct CDR3 sequences, approximately 9.5% of which appear only once. Noted time point: patch test 2, 6 weeks after DPC sensitization. Sample treatment: therapeutic diphenylcyclopropenone sensitization with weekly scalp DPC. The authors extracted total RNA from unfractionated whole blood.

The chain links TRBV11-1 to TRBJ2-1; 13 bases agree with TRBD2. Here the sequenced sample was whole blood, taken in connection with sensitization to the hapten diphenylcyclopropenone (DPC). The source of this sequence is a woman in her thirties with alopecia areata. Some clones in this sample may be carry-over from other donors' samples. CDR3 in DNA: TGTGCCAGCAGCCCTAGCACTAGCGGGGGGGCTGATGAGCAGTTCTTC. As protein: CASSPSTSGGADEQFF. The variable domain in full, completed from reference TRBV11-1 and TRBJ2-1, reads EAEVAQSPRYKITEKSQAVAFWCDPISGHATLYWYRQILGQGPELLVQFQDESVVDDSQLPKDRFSAERLKGVDSTLKIQPAELGDSAMYLCASSPSTSGGADEQFFGPGTRLTVL.